These 26 T cell receptor beta chains were sequenced from one sample in a study of Graves' ophthalmopathy and Graves' hyperthyroidism. RNA served as the template for amplifying TCR beta CDR3 regions. Scientists carried out first-round RT-PCR using HTBI primers and then a second-round multiplex PCR. TCRdb itself ran the multiplex PCR reads through MiXCR, one entry per CDR3 protein. This sample has 680,000 or so distinct CDR3 sequences, with roughly 20% found just once. Input material: peripheral blood. The receptors shown here come from a young woman with stable Graves' hyperthyroidism. Some clones in this sample may be carry-over from other donors' samples.

Concerning this clonotype itself: Given a much more abundant clone one base away, this may be a read error. The rearrangement joins TRBV5-1 to TRBJ2-7, with no clear D. Germline values: CDR1 SGHRS, CDR2 YFSETQ. The CDR3 extends over 13 amino acids. The CDR3 spells CACSLGSDYEQYF. The CDR3 nucleotides are TGCGCCTGCAGCTTGGGCTCCGACTACGAGCAGTACTTC.

This sequence joins TRBV6-2 or TRBV6-3 and TRBJ1-1, with D maybe TRBD1 (6 bases). The V end lost 5 bases, the J end lost 0 bases, and 10 bases lay between the germline ends. The CDR3 has 14 residues. Per germline, CDR1 MNHEY and CDR2 SVGEGT. CDR3 in amino acids: CASSTRDMNTEAFF. The CDR3 nucleotides are TGTGCCAGCAGTACTCGGGACATGAACACTGAAGCTTTCTTT.

This chain connects TRBV28 to TRBJ1-1; D may be TRBD1 (6 bases). The germline V gene encodes CDR1 MDHEN and CDR2 SYDVKM. Trimming removed 6 bases from V and 7 bases from J, with 18 bases in between. The CDR3 has 14 residues. The CDR3 sequence is CASRSTGSLLEAFF. The CDR3 DNA is TGTGCCAGCAGATCGACAGGAAGTCTACTTGAAGCTTTCTTT.

In this sample, this clonotype turned up many times. This chain joins TRBV6-1 and TRBJ1-1; 8 bases are shared with TRBD1. Germline assignment: CDR1 MNHNS and CDR2 SASEGT. Losses at the gene ends were 6 bases for V and 6 bases for J; bases not matched to a gene: 6. This CDR3 is built from 13 residues. CDR3: CASRTDRGSEAFF. The DNA of the CDR3 is TGTGCCAGCAGGACCGACAGGGGTTCTGAAGCTTTCTTT.

The chain couples TRBV6-4 to TRBJ1-1; 8 nucleotides match TRBD1. In germline, CDR1 is MRHNA, CDR2 SNTAGT. The CDR3 loop spans 13 amino acids. The trim removed 2 bases at V and 11 bases at J, leaving 7 bases unmatched. DNA of the CDR3: TGTGCCAGCAGTGACCTCGGACAGGGCAAGGCTTTCTTT. Encoded protein: CASSDLGQGKAFF.

The sample holds many counts of this clonotype. The CDR3 sequence is CASSSTRGPVSTGELFF. The CDR3 coding sequence is TGTGCCAGCAGCTCAACCAGGGGGCCGGTCAGCACCGGGGAGCTGTTTTTT. This rearrangement joins TRBV7-6 to TRBJ2-2, with 8 bases aligning to TRBD1. The ends lost 4 bases at V and 4 bases at J; junction bases unmatched: 11. The CDR3 is 17 amino acids. Germline V CDR1 and CDR2: SGHVS, FNYEAQ.

As regards this clonotype: Just one base apart from a much larger clone, this may be a read error. The CDR3 end shows no conserved phenylalanine or tryptophan, and so a read error is likely. The CDR3 loop is CASSWLAGRTDTQYL. The CDR3 DNA reads as TGTGCCAGCAGTTGGCTAGCGGGGAGGACAGATACGCAGTATTTG. The J gene is TRBJ2-3, the V gene TRBV27, with 9 nucleotides matching TRBD2. The CDR3 has 15 amino acids. The V gene end was trimmed by 4 bases and the J gene end by 3 bases; junction bases not matched to a gene: 5. Germline V gene sequence: CDR1 MNHEY, CDR2 SMNVEV (reference sequence).

The V call is TRBV12-5, the J call TRBJ1-2; D is uncertain. The CDR3 consists of 14 residues. CDR1 is LGHNT, CDR2 FRNRAP, per germline. Trimming removed 2 bases at V and 4 bases at J, with 11 bases between. In DNA, the CDR3 is TGTGCTAGTGGTTTGCCCCTCTCGACCTATGGCTACACCTTC. Its translation is CASGLPLSTYGYTF.

The rearrangement joins TRBV12-3 or TRBV12-4 to TRBJ1-5; maybe TRBD1 (5 bases). Trimming took off 8 bases at V and 6 bases at J, with 11 bases between the two ends. CDR3 length: 12 residues. Here the CDR3 DNA reads TGTGCCAGCTGTGTGGGGGGTCAGCCCCAGCATTTT. Translating it yields CASCVGGQPQHF.

The chain joins TRBV28 to TRBJ2-7; TRBD2 might be the D (5 bases). Germline assignment: CDR1 MDHEN and CDR2 SYDVKM. This CDR3 region has 15 residues. Trimming took off 3 bases at V and 6 bases at J, with 18 bases between the two ends. Here the CDR3 reads CASSFRGSSSLEQYF. As DNA, the CDR3 is TGTGCCAGCAGTTTTCGGGGTTCTTCCTCTCTCGAGCAGTACTTC.

This clonotype was seen repeatedly, ten times or more. One end of the junction is discordant with germline, which a read error may explain. The chain joins TRBV12-3 or TRBV12-4 to TRBJ1-1; TRBD1 aligns across 8 bases. The CDR3 contains 15 residues. This CDR3 reads CASSLRTGQNTEAFF. The CDR3 region has the DNA TGTGCCAGCAGTTTAAGGACAGGGCAGAACACTGAAGCTTTCTTC.

This clonotype was counted many times. The rearrangement links TRBV6-5 to TRBJ1-2; perhaps TRBD1 as D (5 bases). The CDR3 is made up of 15 amino acids. Germline V lookup: CDR1 MNHEY, CDR2 SVGAGI. Trimming left V 2 bases short and J 3 bases short, with 13 bases between. As DNA, the CDR3 is TGTGCCAGCAGTTACGGGACGGGAGGGCACTATGGCTACACCTTC. The encoded protein is CASSYGTGGHYGYTF.

The count of this clonotype is one. This may be a read error: a much more frequent sequence differs by one nucleotide. The chain joins TRBV12-3 or TRBV12-4 to TRBJ1-1; tentatively, D is TRBD1 (6 bases). The CDR3 contains 13 residues. The ends were cut back, 9 bases at V and 6 bases at J, with 17 bases in the middle. The CDR3 region has the DNA TGTGCCAGTAGGGGGGAGGGGAAACCTGAAGCTTTCTTT. Its translation is CASRGEGKPEAFF.

The V and J genes are TRBV6-1 and TRBJ2-2; tentatively, D is TRBD1 (6 bases). Germline CDR1 is MNHNS and CDR2 is SASEGT. This CDR3 is built from 16 residues. V lost 5 bases and J lost 1, with 14 bases in between. CDR3 in DNA: TGTGCCAGCAGTCGCTTGGACAGCTTGAACACCGGGGAGCTGTTTTTT. Translated: CASSRLDSLNTGELFF.

Ten or more counts support this clonotype. The chain uses TRBV9 and TRBJ2-7; TRBD2 aligns across 11 bases. Germline values: CDR1 SGDLS, CDR2 YYNGEE. J gave up 1 base and V 4 bases, and 4 bases lay outside the gene matches. This CDR3 has 15 residues. CDR3 residues: CASSPLAGGSYEQYF. The CDR3 DNA reads TGTGCCAGCAGCCCTCTAGCGGGGGGTTCCTACGAGCAGTACTTC.

This clonotype showed up many times. The rearrangement uses TRBV12-3 or TRBV12-4 and TRBJ2-7; D remains ambiguous. The CDR3 loop spans 13 amino acids. V was shortened by 2 bases and J by 5 bases, with 10 bases between the two germline ends. DNA of the CDR3: TGTGCCAGCAGTTTACAGTTTGGCAACGAGCAGTACTTC. Its translation is CASSLQFGNEQYF.

This clonotype was counted many times. The chain is built from TRBV6-2 or TRBV6-3 and TRBJ2-4, with 9 positions matching TRBD2. The V segment lost 8 bases and the J segment 6 bases; nucleotides outside the gene matches: 8. The CDR3 is 14 residues long. The germline gives CDR1 MNHEY, CDR2 SVGEGT. CDR3 sequence reads: CASVSSGRGNIQYF. The CDR3 nucleotides read TGTGCCAGCGTGAGTAGCGGGAGAGGAAACATTCAGTACTTC.

This clonotype was seen ten or more times. The rearrangement links TRBV27 to TRBJ1-5; D is unresolved. V dropped 2 bases and J dropped 6 bases, with 8 bases sitting between them. The CDR3 contains 13 residues. Germline V CDR1 and CDR2: MNHEY, SMNVEV (reference sequence). The CDR3 DNA reads as TGTGCCAGCAGTTTAAGGTTTGGTCAGCCCCAGCATTTT. Protein product: CASSLRFGQPQHF.

The V gene is TRBV15, the J gene TRBJ1-1; a weak D match, TRBD1 (5 bases). Deletions cut 3 bases from V and 0 bases from J, with 11 bases between. Germline V gives CDR1 LNHNV, CDR2 YYDKDF (reference sequence). This CDR3 contains 15 residues. The CDR3 region is CATSSTDKMNTEAFF. CDR3 coding DNA: TGTGCCACCAGCAGTACGGACAAAATGAACACTGAAGCTTTCTTT.

The sample holds many counts of this clonotype. This sequence joins TRBV29-1 and TRBJ1-2, with 8 bases fitting TRBD1. V lost 6 bases, J lost 6 bases, and 6 bases stayed unmatched. There are 12 residues in the CDR3. Looked up from germline, CDR1 is SQVTM and CDR2 is ANQGSEA. DNA for the CDR3: TGCAGCGTCGCACAGGGGGGAGATGGCTACACCTTC. Protein product: CSVAQGGDGYTF.

In this sample, this clonotype turned up many times. The V and J genes are TRBV11-2 and TRBJ1-6, with 9 positions matching TRBD1. The CDR3 is 14 residues long. Trimming removed 6 bases from V and 9 bases from J; junction bases left unmatched: 6. Germline V lookup: CDR1 SGHAT, CDR2 FQNNGV. The CDR3 region is CASRGTGSRSPLHF. The CDR3 DNA reads TGTGCCAGCAGGGGGACAGGGTCGCGTTCACCCCTCCACTTT.

The chain carries TRBV12-3 or TRBV12-4 and TRBJ1-3, with D maybe TRBD1 (5 bases). The CDR3 spans 16 residues. Deletions cut 5 bases from V and 2 bases from J, with 16 bases between. The DNA for the CDR3 is TGTGCCAGCAGTCCCGACCCAGGGAGGACTGGAAACACCATATATTTT. Translating it yields CASSPDPGRTGNTIYF.

The chain joins TRBV28 to TRBJ1-1; D is uncertain. Between the trimmed V and J ends, which lost 8 bases and 5 bases, there was a span of 12 bases. The CDR3 is 12 residues long. Germline CDR1 reads MDHEN; CDR2 reads SYDVKM. The CDR3 loop is CASLLAGTEAFF. CDR3 sequence (DNA): TGTGCCAGCCTCCTCGCGGGGACTGAAGCTTTCTTT.

This clonotype has ten or more counts. The chain uses TRBV6-1 and TRBJ1-5; TRBD1 is a possible D gene (5 bases). CDR1 is MNHNS, CDR2 SASEGT, per germline. There are 15 residues in the CDR3. Trimming cost V 8 bases and J 5 bases, with 19 bases left between them. CDR3 amino acids: CASGKTDVLDQPQHF. CDR3 nucleotides: TGTGCCAGCGGTAAGACAGACGTTCTTGATCAGCCCCAGCATTTT.

The CDR3 DNA sequence: TGTGCCAGCACCCAGGCGGGACAGCAGTACCAAGAGACCCAGTACTTC. This sequence encodes CASTQAGQQYQETQYF. The chain combines TRBV2 with TRBJ2-5, with a weak D call TRBD1 (7 bases). Between the trimmed V and J ends, which lost 7 bases and 0 bases, there was a span of 18 bases. Germline CDR1 SNHLY, CDR2 FYNNEI. The CDR3 runs 16 residues. The full variable domain, completed using reference TRBV2 and TRBJ2-5, is EPEVTQTPSHQVTQMGQEVILRCVPISNHLYFYWYRQILGQKVEFLVSFYNNEISEKSEIFDDQFSVERPDGSNFTLKIRSTKLEDSAMYFCASTQAGQQYQETQYFGPGTRLLVL.

Many counts were recorded for this clonotype. The chain carries TRBV20-1 and TRBJ2-3, with D possibly being TRBD1 (5 bases). Trimming left V 3 bases short and J 3 bases short, with 13 bases between. The CDR3 length is 14 residues. Germline V lookup: CDR1 DFQATT, CDR2 SNEGSKA (reference sequence). The CDR3 sequence is CSASGPGATDTQYF. The CDR3 DNA follows: TGCAGTGCTAGCGGACCTGGGGCGACAGATACGCAGTATTTT.